One sample yielded the 22 T cell receptor beta chains listed below, sequenced in a study of T cells in localized non-small cell lung cancer. The repertoire was sequenced with immunoSEQ multiplex PCR; TCRdb's copy has only in-frame clones and lacks some. The sample consists of about 30,000 clones, around 90% of them appearing once. Sequencing was performed on peripheral blood, taken before any cancer treatment. Source of these receptors: a male donor aged 60 or over with stage I lung adenocarcinoma.

This sequence joins TRBV7-2 and TRBJ1-5; 10 nucleotides match TRBD1. Germline values: CDR1 SGHTA, CDR2 FQGNSA. The CDR3 consists of 15 residues. V lost 5 bases and J lost 4; bases outside the gene matches: 5. CDR3 amino acids: CASSPWTGGNQPQHF. The CDR3 coding sequence is TGTGCCAGCAGCCCCTGGACAGGGGGAAATCAGCCCCAGCATTTT.

The CDR3 coding sequence is TGTGCCAGCAGTTTATCGAGAATTGGAAACACCATATATTTT. The encoded protein is CASSLSRIGNTIYF. The J gene is TRBJ1-3, the V gene TRBV27; D remains unclear. Deletions cut 0 bases from V and 3 bases from J, with 6 bases between. This CDR3 has 14 amino acids. Germline-derived CDR1 and CDR2 are MNHEY and SMNVEV (reference sequence).

The chain couples TRBV28 to TRBJ2-7; D is perhaps TRBD1 (5 bases). Germline V gene sequence: CDR1 MDHEN, CDR2 SYDVKM. V was trimmed by 3 bases and J by 6 bases, leaving 12 bases between them. The CDR3 is made up of 13 amino acids. The CDR3 nucleotides are TGTGCCAGCAGTTTGGCAGGGTGGGGCGAGCAGTACTTC. Amino acid sequence: CASSLAGWGEQYF.

The chain employs TRBV4-3 and TRBJ1-1, with a possible D match to TRBD1 (6 bases). The CDR3 has 18 residues. CDR1 and CDR2 (germline): LGHNA, YSLEER. V was cut by 1 base and J by 2 bases, with 20 bases left in between. The CDR3 DNA follows: TGCGCCAGCAGCCAAGGTCTCCACGCTGGGGGGCAAAACACTGAAGCTTTCTTT. Translated, it gives CASSQGLHAGGQNTEAFF.

The genes are TRBV5-6 and TRBJ1-2; 8 positions agree with TRBD1. Trimming removed 4 bases from V and 7 bases from J; junction bases left unmatched: 6. This CDR3 contains 13 residues. CDR1 is SGHDT and CDR2 is YYEEEE in the germline V gene. CDR3 coding DNA: TGTGCCAGCAGCGTCGGACAGGGAGGTGGCTACACCTTC. Amino acid sequence: CASSVGQGGGYTF.

A few counts support this clone. This rearrangement joins TRBV18 to TRBJ2-1; a weak D match, TRBD2 (6 bases). V gave up 6 bases and J gave up 5 bases, with 14 bases separating them. This CDR3 has 14 residues. Germline V CDR1 and CDR2: KGHSH, LQKENI. CDR3 DNA: TGTGCCAGCTCGCTAGAACTAGCCAACAATGAGCAGTTCTTC. Translating gives CASSLELANNEQFF.

J is TRBJ2-7 and V is TRBV18; possible D gene TRBD2, 5 bases. The CDR3 spans 11 residues. V was clipped by 6 bases and J by 6 bases, with 9 bases between them. CDR1 KGHSH and CDR2 LQKENI come from the germline V gene. The CDR3 region has the DNA TGTGCCAGCTCTTCGAGGGCCGAGCAGTACTTC. The encoded protein is CASSSRAEQYF.

In nucleotides, the CDR3 is TGTGCCAGCAGCCCTCTCGACGGGGGGGCCCCCGGGGAGCTGTTTTTT. Protein product: CASSPLDGGAPGELFF. The chain is built from TRBV28 and TRBJ2-2; 8 bases map to TRBD2. The ends lost 6 bases at V and 6 bases at J; junction bases unmatched: 12. The CDR3 sequence is 16 residues long. Germline V gene sequence: CDR1 MDHEN, CDR2 SYDVKM.

This rearrangement joins TRBV10-1 to TRBJ2-5; no clear D. The CDR3 length is 13 residues. The germline V gene encodes CDR1 WNHNN and CDR2 SYGVQD (reference sequence). The V gene lost 2 bases and the J gene lost 7 bases, with 11 bases spanning the gap. Here the CDR3 reads CASSEIAVGTQYF. The CDR3 nucleotides read TGCGCCAGCAGTGAGATAGCTGTGGGGACCCAGTACTTC.

This chain joins TRBV28 and TRBJ2-5, with D unclear. The germline CDR1 and CDR2 sequences are MDHEN and SYDVKM. V gave up 3 bases and J gave up 5 bases, with 4 bases separating them. CDR3 length equals 11 residues. This chain's CDR3 is CASSLEETQYF. CDR3 nucleotide sequence: TGTGCCAGCAGTTTGGAGGAGACCCAGTACTTC.

This chain links TRBV4-3 with TRBJ2-7, with 8 bases that match TRBD2. The CDR3 spans 15 residues. V lost 0 bases and J lost 7; bases outside the gene matches: 8. Per germline, CDR1 LGHNA and CDR2 YSLEER. The CDR3 DNA follows: TGCGCCAGCAGCCAAGATCGCGGGGGGAATGGGGAGCAGTACTTC. This encodes CASSQDRGGNGEQYF.

This clone was observed once. V is TRBV18 and J is TRBJ1-1; 9 bases are a match to TRBD1. Germline CDR1 is KGHSH and CDR2 is LQKENI. V gave up 3 bases and J gave up 0 bases; unmatched junction bases: 8. The CDR3 is 17 residues long. The CDR3 bases are TGTGCCAGCTCACCCCGACAGGGGGAAGGGTTGAACACTGAAGCTTTCTTT. The encoded protein is CASSPRQGEGLNTEAFF.

The gene calls are TRBV9 and TRBJ1-4; no reliable D call. V lost 2 bases, J lost 5 bases, and 13 bases lay in between. CDR3 length equals 15 residues. Germline CDR1 SGDLS, CDR2 YYNGEE. The CDR3 protein is CASSVLTLGNEKLFF. The CDR3 DNA reads TGTGCCAGCAGCGTTCTGACTCTCGGGAATGAAAAACTGTTTTTT. Together with reference TRBV9 and TRBJ1-4, the CDR3 gives the full variable domain: DSGVTQTPKHLITATGQRVTLRCSPRSGDLSVYWYQQSLDQGLQFLIQYYNGEERAKGNILERFSAQQFPDLHSELNLSSLELGDSALYFCASSVLTLGNEKLFFGSGTQLSVL.

This clone was detected a few times. The chain employs TRBV5-6 and TRBJ1-2; possibly TRBD1 for D (5 bases). The V end lost 2 bases, the J end lost 5 bases, and 25 bases lay between the germline ends. Germline values: CDR1 SGHDT, CDR2 YYEEEE. This CDR3 region has 18 residues. The CDR3 sequence: CASSFALQGAYMTYGYTF. In DNA form, the CDR3 reads TGTGCCAGCAGCTTCGCCTTACAAGGGGCTTATATGACATATGGCTACACCTTC.

The J gene is TRBJ2-3, the V gene TRBV30, with TRBD2 identical over 8 bases. The length of the CDR3 is 15 residues. In germline, CDR1 is GTSNPN, CDR2 SVGIG (reference sequence). After removal of 0 bases from V and 7 bases from J, the junction contained 9 bases not matched to a gene. CDR3 sequence (DNA): TGTGCCTGGAGTGTAAGGCGGGGGGCCGGAAATACGCAGTATTTT. This translates into CAWSVRRGAGNTQYF.

Comments on this clone: One end of the junction fails to match germline, which may point to a read error. The chain combines TRBV29-1 with TRBJ1-5; D uncertain. The CDR3 extends over 12 amino acids. Looked up from germline, CDR1 is SQVTM and CDR2 is ANQGSEA. The CDR3 DNA is TGCAGCGCCAGAACGGTTGATCAGCTCCAGCATTTT. Protein: CSARTVDQLQHF. Drawing the rest from reference TRBV29-1 and TRBJ1-5, the complete variable domain is SAVISQKPSRDICQRGTSLTIQCQVDSQVTMMFWYRQQPGQSLTLIATANQGSEATYESGFVIDKFPISRPNLTFSTLTVSNMSPEDSSIYLCSARTVDQLQHFGDGTRLSIL.

The CDR3 protein is CASSFPGGAGDTQYF. The CDR3 region has the DNA TGTGCCAGCAGCTTCCCCGGGGGGGCCGGAGATACGCAGTATTTT. V and J are TRBV5-4 and TRBJ2-3; 8 bases map to TRBD2. The germline V gene encodes CDR1 SGHNT and CDR2 YYREEE (reference sequence). J lost 5 bases, V lost 2 bases, and 7 bases had no gene match. This CDR3 is built from 15 residues.

The V call is TRBV6-6, the J call TRBJ2-3, with 10 bases lining up with TRBD1. Germline CDR1 is MNHNY and CDR2 is SVGAGI (reference sequence). The CDR3 is made up of 15 amino acids. V lost 8 bases, J lost 3 bases, and 8 bases stayed unmatched. The CDR3: CASGPADRGTDTQYF. CDR3 DNA sequence: TGTGCCAGCGGGCCGGCGGACAGGGGGACAGATACGCAGTATTTT.

The chain recombines TRBV10-3 with TRBJ2-7; 7 bases are shared with TRBD1. J gave up 2 bases and V 0 bases, and 7 bases lay outside the gene matches. The CDR3 runs 16 residues. CDR1 is ENHRY, CDR2 SYGVKD, per germline. CDR3 coding DNA: TGTGCCATCAGTGAGTCATCCCAGGGGGACCCCTACGAGCAGTACTTC. Its protein is CAISESSQGDPYEQYF.

In this sample, this clone turned up a few times. The chain couples TRBV2 to TRBJ1-5; 7 positions match TRBD1. Germline values: CDR1 SNHLY, CDR2 FYNNEI. The CDR3 extends over 14 amino acids. The ends lost 2 bases at V and 7 bases at J; junction bases unmatched: 5. This chain's CDR3 is CASSEISGGQPQHF. The CDR3 coding sequence is TGTGCCAGCAGTGAAATATCAGGGGGGCAGCCCCAGCATTTT.

The rearrangement uses TRBV11-2 and TRBJ2-7, with 8 bases identical to TRBD1. V shed 5 bases, J shed 6 bases, and the junction held 12 bases outside the gene matches. The CDR3 has 15 residues. The germline CDR1 and CDR2 sequences are SGHAT and FQNNGV. The CDR3 protein is CASSAGQGDLREQYF. The CDR3, as DNA: TGTGCCAGCAGCGCCGGACAGGGTGATCTCCGCGAGCAGTACTTC.

This clone was counted once. The rearrangement joins TRBV7-9 to TRBJ1-1; the match to TRBD1 covers 8 bases. Germline V CDR1 and CDR2: SEHNR, FQNEAQ (reference sequence). The CDR3 is made up of 14 amino acids. Trimming removed 5 bases from V and 4 bases from J; junction bases left unmatched: 6. The CDR3 sequence: CASSIPGTGTEAFF. CDR3 nucleotide sequence: TGTGCCAGCAGCATCCCCGGGACAGGCACTGAAGCTTTCTTT.